The 5 T cell receptor beta chains reported below all come from one sample, sequenced in a study of regulatory T cells in long-lasting Graves disease. Noted time point: newly diagnosed GD, antithyroid drugs for less than 3 months. PBMC-derived RNA was used for the TCR library. Through Arm-PCR of CDR3 regions and iRepertoire HTBI primers, TCR beta libraries were built. TCRdb recomputed calls from the multiplex PCR reads with MiXCR, one row per CDR3 protein. This sample yields a few hundred thousand distinct CDR3 sequences, of which roughly 15% are seen a single time; under 30% belongs to the top ten. In addition, the sample was reused for a study of T cells in Graves' hyperthyroidism and ophthalmopathy.

Sequencing was performed on peripheral blood mononuclear cells (PBMCs), taken at new diagnosis, from a patient treated with antithyroid drugs. The origin of the receptors is a woman between 18 and 30 years old with Graves disease.

The rearrangement uses TRBV9 and TRBJ1-1; 8 nucleotides line up with TRBD1. Germline V gene data show CDR1 as SGDLS and CDR2 as YYNGEE. The CDR3 sequence is 17 residues long. With 0 bases clipped from V and 0 bases from J, the junction kept 7 bases outside the gene matches. The CDR3 protein is CASSVEDRAFMNTEAFF. The CDR3 DNA sequence: TGTGCCAGCAGCGTAGAGGACAGGGCCTTCATGAACACTGAAGCTTTCTTT.

The J gene is TRBJ2-7, the V gene TRBV30, with D maybe TRBD2 (5 bases). The CDR3 length is 11 residues. Germline CDR1 GTSNPN, CDR2 SVGIG (reference sequence). With 3 bases removed from V and 3 bases from J, the gap between germline ends came to 6 bases. The CDR3 protein is CAWRGVYEQYF. The CDR3 nucleotides read TGTGCCTGGAGGGGAGTCTACGAGCAGTACTTC.

In this sample, this clonotype turned up many times. The chain couples TRBV20-1 to TRBJ2-3; TRBD1 agrees at 8 bases. This CDR3 is 14 amino acids long. The germline V gene encodes CDR1 DFQATT and CDR2 SNEGSKA (reference sequence). J was trimmed by 2 bases and V by 4 bases; bases with no gene match: 5. The CDR3 region is CSATGTGLTDTQYF. For the CDR3, the DNA is TGCAGTGCTACCGGGACAGGCCTCACAGATACGCAGTATTTT.

This clonotype was found many times. J is TRBJ1-2 and V is TRBV30, with D uncertain. V shed 4 bases and J shed 6 bases, with 12 bases lying between them. Germline V CDR1 and CDR2: GTSNPN, SVGIG (reference sequence). The CDR3 contains 12 residues. CDR3 in amino acids: CAWKGRVDGYTF. The CDR3 DNA reads TGTGCCTGGAAGGGTCGGGTGGATGGCTACACCTTC.

The chain uses TRBV29-1 and TRBJ1-2; D not certain. The CDR3 is 16 residues long. From germline, CDR1 is SQVTM and CDR2 ANQGSEA. Trimming cost V 4 bases and J 0 bases, with 18 bases left between them. The CDR3 DNA follows: TGCAGCGTTGGGAGGCTCAACCCTCAAGCTAACTATGGCTACACCTTC. Amino acid sequence: CSVGRLNPQANYGYTF.